The present T cell receptor (beta chain) was sequenced within a study of human T cells and chemical hapten exposure. Noted time point: pre-sensitization, week 0. Treatment denoted: therapeutic diphenylcyclopropenone sensitization with weekly scalp DPC. The total RNA was obtained from whole blood that was not fractionated. This clonotype was observed a handful of times. In TCRdb, the RACE reads were re-called with MiXCR into one record per CDR3 protein. The sample records about 98,000 distinct CDR3 sequences, 11% being singletons. The TCR originated in a woman in her sixties or seventies with alopecia areata. Some clones in this sample may be carry-over from other donors' samples. The starting material was whole blood, obtained in connection with sensitization to the hapten diphenylcyclopropenone (DPC).

CDR3 amino acids: CASSYIRQVYNQPQHF. The CDR3 DNA sequence: TGTGCCAGCAGTTACATCCGACAGGTTTATAATCAGCCCCAGCATTTT. This chain connects TRBV6-7 to TRBJ1-5; a weak D match, TRBD1 (6 bases). TRBV6-7 is an ORF, with its function uncertain. This CDR3 region has 16 residues. V dropped 2 bases and J dropped 4 bases, with 15 bases sitting between them.